What follows are 14 T cell receptor beta chains derived from one specimen sequenced in a study of blood T cell repertoires in COVID-19. The table came from immunoSEQ multiplex PCR; TCRdb's copy has only in-frame clones and leaves some out. There are approximately 200,000 clones in the sample; 80% to 90% occur only once, and 7.2% lies in the top ten. Sequences were obtained from PBMCs or T cells enriched from blood (not recorded which). Source of these receptors: a man aged 25 to 40 in a cohort exposed to, infected with or recovered from COVID-19 (not recorded which).

The chain has TRBV27 and TRBJ1-2; 7 bases agree with TRBD1. Trimming took 0 bases from V and 1 from J; bases not matched to a gene: 5. The CDR3 consists of 16 residues. Per the germline V gene, CDR1 is MNHEY and CDR2 is SMNVEV (reference sequence). CDR3 protein: CASSLSGQSFNYGYTF. CDR3 sequence (DNA): TGTGCCAGCAGTTTATCGGGACAGAGTTTTAACTATGGCTACACCTTC.

The V and J genes are TRBV28 and TRBJ1-2; D is possibly TRBD1 (5 bases). The CDR3 extends over 14 amino acids. Germline V CDR1 and CDR2: MDHEN, SYDVKM. The V gene lost 6 bases and the J gene lost 8 bases, with 19 bases spanning the gap. The chain's CDR3 is CASSPFVRGEGYTF. CDR3 coding DNA: TGTGCCAGCAGCCCGTTTGTAAGGGGCGAGGGCTACACCTTC.

The chain combines TRBV6-1 with TRBJ2-3; 9 nucleotides line up with TRBD2. The V segment lost 0 bases and the J segment 4 bases; nucleotides outside the gene matches: 2. Germline CDR1 MNHNS, CDR2 SASEGT. The CDR3 is 15 residues long. This CDR3 is CASSEALAGSDTQYF. DNA for the CDR3: TGTGCCAGCAGTGAAGCACTAGCGGGTTCAGATACGCAGTATTTT.

The V call is TRBV7-8, the J call TRBJ2-4; 7 bases agree with TRBD2. The germline CDR1 and CDR2 sequences are SGHVS and FQNEAQ. The V gene end was trimmed by 6 bases and the J gene end by 1 base; junction bases not matched to a gene: 21. CDR3 length: 20 residues. The CDR3 sequence: CASSHDGRRPSSRAKNIQYF. The DNA of the CDR3 is TGTGCCAGCAGTCACGACGGGAGGAGGCCGTCTTCTAGGGCCAAAAACATTCAGTACTTC.

The rearrangement uses TRBV3-1 (or the pseudogene TRBV3-2) and TRBJ1-5; 10 bases map to TRBD1. Germline CDR1 reads LGHDT; CDR2 reads YNNKEL (reference sequence). The CDR3 is 18 residues long. The V gene end was trimmed by 4 bases and the J gene end by 1 base; junction bases not matched to a gene: 10. Written as DNA, the CDR3 is TGTGCCAGCAGCCGCCGGGACAGGGGCCCCCAGAGCAATCAGCCCCAGCATTTT. This encodes CASSRRDRGPQSNQPQHF.

This chain links TRBV9 with TRBJ2-2; TRBD1 aligns across 10 bases. Germline assignment: CDR1 SGDLS and CDR2 YYNGEE. V lost 3 bases to trimming and J lost 4 bases; unmatched junction nucleotides: 3. This CDR3 has 15 residues. The CDR3 protein is CASSETGGGTGELFF. The DNA of the CDR3 is TGTGCCAGCAGCGAGACAGGGGGCGGCACCGGGGAGCTGTTTTTT.

V gene TRBV19 combines with J gene TRBJ1-3; D possibly corresponds to TRBD1 (6 bases). CDR3 length equals 14 residues. V was clipped by 3 bases and J by 8 bases, with 14 bases between them. Germline V CDR1 and CDR2: LNHDA, SQIVND (reference sequence). This CDR3 reads CASSMTGGPDTIYF. In nucleotides, the CDR3 is TGTGCCAGTAGTATGACTGGGGGCCCGGACACCATATATTTT. The full variable domain, in which reference TRBV19 and TRBJ1-3 provide the parts outside the CDR3, is DGGITQSPKYLFRKEGQNVTLSCEQNLNHDAMYWYRQDPGQGLRLIYYSQIVNDFQKGDIAEGYSVSREKKESFPLTVTSAQKNPTAFYLCASSMTGGPDTIYFGEGSWLTVV.

The CDR3 here is CASTGTGVEQFF. Here the CDR3 DNA reads TGTGCCAGCACAGGGACAGGGGTTGAGCAGTTCTTC. This chain joins TRBV7-9 and TRBJ2-1; 10 nucleotides match TRBD1. Per germline, CDR1 SEHNR and CDR2 FQNEAQ (reference sequence). The CDR3 has 12 amino acids. V was clipped by 7 bases and J by 9 bases; unmatched bases: 3.

This clone was observed a handful of times. The sample has other DNA sequences that encode this CDR3 too. The rearrangement joins TRBV6-2 or TRBV6-3 to TRBJ2-7, with 8 positions matching TRBD2. The V segment lost 3 bases and the J segment 3 bases; nucleotides outside the gene matches: 4. Per germline, CDR1 MNHEY and CDR2 SVGEGT. CDR3 length: 14 residues. CDR3: CASSYGAGGYEQYF. CDR3 nucleotide sequence: TGTGCCAGCAGTTATGGGGCGGGAGGCTACGAGCAGTACTTC.

This chain joins TRBV5-1 and TRBJ2-2, with a possible D match to TRBD2 (6 bases). This CDR3 spans 17 amino acids. Germline V gives CDR1 SGHRS, CDR2 YFSETQ. The ends were cut back, 1 base at V and 5 bases at J, with 18 bases in the middle. Written as DNA, the CDR3 is TGCGCCAGCAGCTTGAGCCAGACCCCACGGGGGACCGGGGAGCTGTTTTTT. Translating gives CASSLSQTPRGTGELFF. Combining the CDR3 with reference TRBV5-1 and TRBJ2-2 gives the whole variable domain KAGVTQTPRYLIKTRGQQVTLSCSPISGHRSVSWYQQTPGQGLQFLFEYFSETQRNKGNFPGRFSGRQFSNSRSEMNVSTLELGDSALYLCASSLSQTPRGTGELFFGEGSRLTVL.

The chain recombines TRBV2 with TRBJ2-7; tentative D call: TRBD1 (7 bases). CDR1 is SNHLY and CDR2 is FYNNEI in the germline V gene. This CDR3 region has 16 residues. With 6 bases removed from V and 5 bases from J, the gap between germline ends came to 23 bases. The DNA for the CDR3 is TGTGCCAGCAGCTGGCGGACAGGAGGGTCCCCAGACGAGCAGTACTTC. It is translated as CASSWRTGGSPDEQYF. The whole variable domain, filled in from reference TRBV2 and TRBJ2-7, reads EPEVTQTPSHQVTQMGQEVILRCVPISNHLYFYWYRQILGQKVEFLVSFYNNEISEKSEIFDDQFSVERPDGSNFTLKIRSTKLEDSAMYFCASSWRTGGSPDEQYFGPGTRLTVT.

V and J are TRBV19 and TRBJ2-2; possibly TRBD2 for D (7 bases). V lost 4 bases and J 5 bases, leaving 17 bases between the germline ends. This CDR3 has 16 amino acids. From germline, CDR1 is LNHDA and CDR2 SQIVND (reference sequence). As DNA, the CDR3 is TGTGCCAGTAGTAACAGGGTCTGGGGGGGAACCGGGGAGCTGTTTTTT. Its translation is CASSNRVWGGTGELFF.

The chain carries TRBV7-2 and TRBJ2-2; a weak D match, TRBD2 (6 bases). The CDR3 runs 18 residues. CDR1 SGHTA and CDR2 FQGNSA come from the germline V gene. V lost 4 bases and J lost 1, with 19 bases in between. The CDR3 is CASSSDLLTGRNTGELFF. In DNA form, the CDR3 reads TGTGCCAGCAGCTCAGACCTACTTACCGGGAGGAACACCGGGGAGCTGTTTTTT.

The chain couples TRBV5-1 to TRBJ1-1; 7 bases match TRBD1. The ends lost 1 base at V and 2 bases at J; junction bases unmatched: 5. Per germline, CDR1 SGHRS and CDR2 YFSETQ. The CDR3 totals 15 residues. The CDR3 protein is CASSLRGTANTEAFF. The CDR3 nucleotides are TGCGCCAGCAGCTTGCGGGGGACAGCCAACACTGAAGCTTTCTTT.